The entry below gives a single T cell receptor beta chain sequence along with its context. Its target is not known. The data were obtained in a study of cytomegalovirus exposure and HLA in healthy donors. Study-level findings and limits: Most sequenced TCRs were rare (though some public TCRs occurred in many donors).

Use of 60 Vbeta and 13 Jbeta primers characterized the PCR. Generated by immunoSEQ multiplex PCR, the TCRdb table keeps only in-frame clones and is missing some. The table records fewer than 250,000 clones, more than 80% of them present only once. This CDR3 has 13 residues. The V gene's germline CDR1 is SQVTM and CDR2 ANQGSEA. Trimming pared 7 bases from V and 3 bases from J, leaving 13 bases between. The sequence derives from a man under 40 in good health and CMV-seronegative. Material for sequencing was PBMCs. The chain employs TRBV29-1 and TRBJ1-3, with D unclear. The CDR3 DNA follows: TGCAGCGCTGGGTTGGGCCTTGGAAACACCATATATTTT. Amino acids: CSAGLGLGNTIYF.